What follows are 29 T cell receptor beta chains derived from one specimen sequenced in a study of OX40 agonist ivuxolimab in advanced cancers. Method: immunoSEQ multiplex PCR; TCRdb's copy keeps in-frame clones and lacks some. The sample lists more than 45,000 clones, about 87% occurring once. Sequenced material: CD4+ or CD8+ T cells sorted from blood, taken in a trial of the OX40 agonist ivuxolimab. These receptor sequences come from an adult with an advanced solid tumor such as melanoma, head and neck, liver or kidney cancer.

V usage is TRBV18 and J usage is TRBJ1-3; no definite D call. This CDR3 is 12 amino acids long. Germline assignment: CDR1 KGHSH and CDR2 LQKENI. V was shortened by 2 bases and J by 7 bases, with 6 bases between the two germline ends. The DNA for the CDR3 is TGTGCCAGCTCACCAGGCGGGAACACCATATATTTT. This translates into CASSPGGNTIYF.

The rearrangement uses TRBV4-3 and TRBJ1-1, with D maybe TRBD1 (5 bases). V was clipped by 2 bases and J by 4 bases, with 8 bases between them. Germline loops: CDR1 LGHNA, CDR2 YSLEER. The CDR3 has 13 residues. The DNA for the CDR3 is TGCGCCAGCAGCCAAAATGGGGGCACTGAAGCTTTCTTT. It specifies CASSQNGGTEAFF.

This chain joins TRBV6-6 and TRBJ2-7; no reliable D call. Germline CDR1 is MNHNY and CDR2 is SVGAGI (reference sequence). This CDR3 is built from 11 residues. Trimming removed 6 bases at V and 5 bases at J, with 8 bases between. CDR3 nucleotide sequence: TGTGCCAGCAGCCCCAGGCACGAGCAGTACTTC. Its translation: CASSPRHEQYF.

This chain joins TRBV7-2 and TRBJ2-1; D ambiguous. The CDR3 is 14 residues long. The germline V gene has CDR1 SGHTA and CDR2 FQGNSA. V lost 5 bases and J lost 5, with 13 bases in between. The CDR3 region has the DNA TGTGCCAGCAGCCTCGGTAACCAGAACAATGAGCAGTTCTTC. This codes for CASSLGNQNNEQFF.

The rearrangement joins TRBV15 to TRBJ1-4; D is possibly TRBD1 (6 bases). Trimming removed 1 base from V and 8 bases from J, with 20 bases in between. Germline CDR1 is LNHNV and CDR2 is YYDKDF (reference sequence). The CDR3 loop spans 17 amino acids. Here the CDR3 reads CATSRVEEATGGEKLFF. CDR3 sequence (DNA): TGTGCCACCAGCAGAGTCGAGGAAGCGACAGGCGGGGAAAAACTGTTTTTT.

This sequence joins TRBV18 and TRBJ2-7, with D perhaps assigned TRBD1 or TRBD2 (5 bases each). Trimming pared 3 bases from V and 2 bases from J, leaving 14 bases between. This CDR3 is 15 amino acids long. Germline V gene data show CDR1 as KGHSH and CDR2 as LQKENI. The CDR3 nucleotides are TGTGCCAGCTCACCTCCCGGGGCTTCAACCTACGAGCAGTACTTC. Translated: CASSPPGASTYEQYF.

The chain links TRBV6-6 to TRBJ2-5; the match to TRBD2 covers 9 bases. V gave up 5 bases and J gave up 5 bases; unmatched junction bases: 12. The CDR3 has 16 amino acids. Germline CDR1 and CDR2: MNHNY and SVGAGI (reference sequence). In DNA, the CDR3 is TGTGCCAGCAGTGGCAGGTTCGCGGGAGGGCACGAGACCCAGTACTTC. It codes for CASSGRFAGGHETQYF.

The chain joins TRBV7-9 to TRBJ1-1; no definite D call. Germline V gives CDR1 SEHNR, CDR2 FQNEAQ (reference sequence). Trimming cost V 3 bases and J 4 bases, with 12 bases left between them. CDR3 size: 14 residues. The CDR3 DNA follows: TGTGCCAGCAGCTTCGAGGGTGGGATCACTGAAGCTTTCTTT. Its translation: CASSFEGGITEAFF.

The chain carries TRBV5-4 and TRBJ2-7; TRBD2 is a possible D gene (5 bases). V lost 4 bases and J lost 6, with 11 bases in between. This CDR3 region has 12 residues. Germline V gene data show CDR1 as SGHNT and CDR2 as YYREEE (reference sequence). CDR3 nucleotides: TGTGCCAGCAGCAAAGGAGGCCGCGAGCAGTACTTC. Its protein is CASSKGGREQYF.

On this clone: At one of its ends the junction is not consistent with the germline gene, which may arise from a read error. V and J are TRBV5-6 and TRBJ2-1; no clear D gene. The CDR3 sequence is 11 residues long. The germline gives CDR1 SGHDT, CDR2 YYEEEE. CDR3 sequence reads: CANSLLSEQFF. The DNA for the CDR3 is TGTGCCAACAGCTTGTTGTCTGAGCAGTTCTTC.

This clone counts as medium-sized. V and J are TRBV5-4 and TRBJ2-6, with D perhaps TRBD1 or TRBD2 (5 bases each). Germline V gene data show CDR1 as SGHNT and CDR2 as YYREEE (reference sequence). The CDR3 is 18 amino acids. The germline V and J ends were trimmed by 1 base and 0 bases, with 14 bases remaining between them. This chain's CDR3 is CASSLSGGPPSGANVLTF. Written as DNA, the CDR3 is TGTGCCAGCAGCTTGTCTGGGGGACCCCCCTCTGGGGCCAACGTCCTGACTTTC.

The V gene is TRBV7-3, the J gene TRBJ2-7; maybe TRBD1 (5 bases). Trimming removed 4 bases from V and 1 base from J, with 14 bases in between. The CDR3 has 15 residues. CDR1 is SGHTA and CDR2 is FQGTGA in the germline V gene. This CDR3 reads CASSSISDKSYEQYF. CDR3 DNA sequence: TGTGCCAGCAGCTCCATCTCGGACAAATCCTACGAGCAGTACTTC. The entire variable domain, with the rest obtained from reference TRBV7-3 and TRBJ2-7, is as follows: GAGVSQTPSNKVTEKGKYVELRCDPISGHTALYWYRQSLGQGPEFLIYFQGTGAADDSGLPNDRFFAVRPEGSVSTLKIQRTERGDSAVYLCASSSISDKSYEQYFGPGTRLTVT.

V and J are TRBV15 and TRBJ2-7; D remains ambiguous. Germline CDR1 reads LNHNV; CDR2 reads YYDKDF (reference sequence). The CDR3 loop spans 14 amino acids. V was trimmed by 0 bases and J by 4 bases, leaving 10 bases between them. CDR3 DNA sequence: TGTGCCACCAGCAGAGATGTAGGTAAATACGAGCAGTACTTC. It encodes CATSRDVGKYEQYF.

The rearrangement uses TRBV10-2 and TRBJ1-5, with D uncertain. This CDR3 comprises 14 residues. Looked up from germline, CDR1 is WSHSY and CDR2 is SAAADI. With 8 bases removed from V and 2 bases from J, the gap between germline ends came to 13 bases. The CDR3 is CASLPDIGNQPQHF. The DNA of the CDR3 is TGCGCCAGCCTGCCAGACATAGGCAATCAGCCCCAGCATTTT.

This clone came up once. This chain joins TRBV7-2 and TRBJ2-1; D not certain. Trimming removed 5 bases at V and 3 bases at J, with 8 bases between. The CDR3 contains 13 residues. Germline values: CDR1 SGHTA, CDR2 FQGNSA. In DNA form, the CDR3 reads TGTGCCAGCAGCGTGTCTAACTACAATGAGCAGTTCTTC. The encoded protein is CASSVSNYNEQFF.

The rearrangement links TRBV19 to TRBJ1-3; D not resolved. The CDR3 is made up of 16 amino acids. Germline V CDR1 and CDR2: LNHDA, SQIVND (reference sequence). With 6 bases removed from V and 2 bases from J, the gap between germline ends came to 17 bases. The CDR3 nucleotides are TGTGCCAGTAGGGCTCCCCGGGGAGTTGCTGGAAACACCATATATTTT. As protein: CASRAPRGVAGNTIYF.

This clone appeared a single time. The rearrangement joins TRBV5-4 to TRBJ2-2, with TRBD2 as a possible D gene (7 bases). Germline V CDR1 and CDR2: SGHNT, YYREEE (reference sequence). The CDR3 loop spans 16 amino acids. With 0 bases removed from V and 7 bases from J, the gap between germline ends came to 16 bases. The CDR3 spells CASSLEMGGPNGELFF. CDR3 DNA sequence: TGTGCCAGCAGCTTGGAAATGGGGGGGCCTAACGGGGAGCTGTTTTTT. The full variable domain, rest sourced from reference TRBV5-4 and TRBJ2-2, is ETGVTQSPTHLIKTRGQQVTLRCSSQSGHNTVSWYQQALGQGPQFIFQYYREEENGRGNFPPRFSGLQFPNYSSELNVNALELDDSALYLCASSLEMGGPNGELFFGEGSRLTVL.

The genes are TRBV5-1 and TRBJ2-2, with 14 positions matching TRBD2. CDR3 length equals 17 residues. The V segment lost 3 bases and the J segment 2 bases; nucleotides outside the gene matches: 3. Germline V gives CDR1 SGHRS, CDR2 YFSETQ. The CDR3 protein is CASSSGLAGVNTGELFF. CDR3 bases: TGCGCCAGCAGCTCGGGACTAGCGGGGGTAAACACCGGGGAGCTGTTTTTT.

The rearrangement links TRBV5-1 to TRBJ1-1; D is ambiguous. The V and J ends lost 1 base and 5 bases respectively, with 12 bases between them. The germline V gene encodes CDR1 SGHRS and CDR2 YFSETQ. This CDR3 is 14 amino acids long. The CDR3 sequence: CASSLNHGVTEAFF. CDR3 nucleotides: TGCGCCAGCAGCTTGAACCACGGGGTTACTGAAGCTTTCTTT.

This clone has only one observation. This sequence joins TRBV5-1 and TRBJ1-4; 10 nucleotides agree with TRBD1. Germline CDR1 reads SGHRS; CDR2 reads YFSETQ. The CDR3 totals 15 residues. V gave up 4 bases and J gave up 8 bases; unmatched junction bases: 8. The chain's CDR3 is CASSTWTGGGEKLFF. Written as DNA, the CDR3 is TGCGCCAGCAGCACCTGGACAGGGGGAGGCGAAAAACTGTTTTTT.

This chain joins TRBV10-2 and TRBJ2-4; D not resolved. This CDR3 is built from 12 residues. V was pared by 0 bases and J by 3 bases, with 0 bases between. Germline loops: CDR1 WSHSY, CDR2 SAAADI. The CDR3 coding sequence is TGCGCCAGCAGTGAGTCCAAAAACATTCAGTACTTC. Translation gives CASSESKNIQYF.

Of note for this clone: The same CDR3 is also encoded by other DNA sequences in this sample. The V gene is TRBV5-1, the J gene TRBJ1-1; D may be TRBD1 (6 bases). The length of the CDR3 is 14 residues. The germline gives CDR1 SGHRS, CDR2 YFSETQ. Trimming cost V 0 bases and J 1 base, with 7 bases left between them. The CDR3: CASSLGGGNTEAFF. In DNA form, the CDR3 reads TGCGCCAGCAGCTTGGGAGGGGGGAACACTGAAGCTTTCTTT.

The chain employs TRBV6-7 and TRBJ2-5, with D possibly being TRBD1 (5 bases). TRBV6-7 is an ORF, with its function uncertain. The CDR3 length is 12 residues. The V and J ends lost 4 bases and 5 bases respectively, with 8 bases between them. The CDR3 DNA is TGTGCCAGCAGTTGCAGGGATGAGACCCAGTACTTC. Its translation: CASSCRDETQYF.

The gene calls are TRBV19 and TRBJ2-1; TRBD1 might be the D (6 bases). The ends were cut back, 6 bases at V and 10 bases at J, with 22 bases in the middle. The CDR3 runs 15 residues. The V gene's germline CDR1 is LNHDA and CDR2 SQIVND (reference sequence). CDR3 residues: CASSLQGRYNEEQFF. The CDR3 DNA reads as TGTGCCAGTAGCCTACAGGGACGATACAATGAGGAGCAGTTCTTC.

The V call is TRBV19, the J call TRBJ2-7, with D perhaps being TRBD1 or TRBD2 (5 bases each). Trimming pared 1 base from V and 2 bases from J, leaving 12 bases between. From germline, CDR1 is LNHDA and CDR2 SQIVND (reference sequence). CDR3 length: 15 amino acids. The CDR3 nucleotides read TGTGCCAGTAGTATAGGGGGCCGCGGGCCCTACGAGCAGTACTTC. Amino acids: CASSIGGRGPYEQYF.

In nucleotides, the CDR3 is TGTGCCAGCAGCCCGCGAGTGGGGGGCTACACCTTC. It yields the protein CASSPRVGGYTF. J is TRBJ1-2 and V is TRBV7-8, with D hard to call. V was shortened by 5 bases and J by 8 bases, with 12 bases between the two germline ends. Germline V gene sequence: CDR1 SGHVS, CDR2 FQNEAQ. The CDR3 is made up of 12 amino acids.

This chain uses TRBV6-5 with TRBJ2-2; D gene uncertain. The CDR3 totals 14 residues. CDR1 is MNHEY and CDR2 is SVGAGI in the germline V gene. V lost 2 bases, J lost 5 bases, and 9 bases lay in between. CDR3 in DNA: TGTGCCAGCAGTTACGATCGGGCAACCGGGGAGCTGTTTTTT. Translated: CASSYDRATGELFF.

CDR3: CASSAQGAGQPQHF. In DNA, the CDR3 is TGCGCCAGCAGCGCACAGGGGGCTGGGCAGCCCCAGCATTTT. This sequence joins TRBV10-2 and TRBJ1-5; 9 bases line up with TRBD1. V lost 6 bases and J lost 7; bases outside the gene matches: 7. Germline V gene sequence: CDR1 WSHSY, CDR2 SAAADI. The CDR3 spans 14 residues.

This clone was counted between two and nine times. This chain links TRBV19 with TRBJ1-1; unclear D gene. The CDR3 length is 11 residues. CDR1 and CDR2 from the germline V gene are LNHDA and SQIVND (reference sequence). V lost 0 bases and J 11 bases, leaving 7 bases between the germline ends. CDR3 bases: TGTGCCAGTAGTATAGAACAGAGGGCTTTCTTT. It codes for CASSIEQRAFF.